The 22 T cell receptor beta chains given below trace back to one sample, sequenced in a study of lymphopenia after photon versus proton radiotherapy. Data came from immunoSEQ multiplex PCR; TCRdb stores just in-frame clones and leaves some out. The profile shows 25,000 to 30,000 clones, roughly 87% of them singletons. Specimen: peripheral blood, collected from a patient treated with photon-based radiotherapy. The receptors come from a man aged 50 or older with gastric cancer.

The V and J genes are TRBV11-2 and TRBJ2-5; D is undetermined. This CDR3 comprises 11 residues. Germline V gene data show CDR1 as SGHAT and CDR2 as FQNNGV. The V and J ends lost 1 base and 4 bases respectively, with 1 base between them. This chain's CDR3 is CASSLGETQYF. The CDR3 region has the DNA TGTGCCAGCAGCTTAGGAGAGACCCAGTACTTC. The whole variable domain, filled in from reference TRBV11-2 and TRBJ2-5, reads EAGVAQSPRYKIIEKRQSVAFWCNPISGHATLYWYQQILGQGPKLLIQFQNNGVVDDSQLPKDRFSAERLKGVDSTLKIQPAKLEDSAVYLCASSLGETQYFGPGTRLLVL.

The CDR3 loop is CASSRDRDFGYTF. DNA of the CDR3: TGTGCCAGCTCACGGGACAGGGATTTCGGCTACACCTTC. The gene calls are TRBV18 and TRBJ1-2; 9 nucleotides agree with TRBD1. This CDR3 comprises 13 residues. CDR1 and CDR2 from the germline V gene are KGHSH and LQKENI. Losses at the gene ends were 4 bases for V and 8 bases for J; bases not matched to a gene: 5.

This rearrangement joins TRBV6-6 to TRBJ2-3; D possibly uses TRBD1 or TRBD2 (6 bases each). The CDR3 totals 15 residues. Germline V gives CDR1 MNHNY, CDR2 SVGAGI (reference sequence). Trimming cost V 4 bases and J 5 bases, with 16 bases left between them. Here the CDR3 reads CASSFLGGRGDTQYF. The CDR3 DNA sequence: TGTGCCAGCAGTTTTCTCGGGGGCCGGGGAGATACGCAGTATTTT.

V usage is TRBV5-6 and J usage is TRBJ1-1; D ambiguous. The CDR3 is 11 amino acids. Trimming shortened V by 0 bases and J by 10 bases, and 7 bases separated the two germline ends. Germline CDR1 SGHDT, CDR2 YYEEEE. Written as DNA, the CDR3 is TGTGCCAGCAGCTTGGGCCCGGCAGCTTTCTTT. Residues: CASSLGPAAFF.

The genes are TRBV29-1 and TRBJ2-5; 14 nucleotides line up with TRBD2. The CDR3 has 13 amino acids. The germline V gene encodes CDR1 SQVTM and CDR2 ANQGSEA. V was pared by 5 bases and J by 9 bases, with 5 bases of the junction left unmatched. In DNA form, the CDR3 reads TGCAGCGTTACGACTAGCGGGGGGGCGGCCCAGTACTTC. Translation: CSVTTSGGAAQYF.

The V gene is TRBV18, the J gene TRBJ1-2; 8 bases are shared with TRBD1. With 3 bases clipped from V and 1 base from J, the junction kept 10 bases outside the gene matches. CDR1 and CDR2 (germline): KGHSH, LQKENI. This CDR3 is built from 17 residues. For the CDR3, the DNA is TGTGCCAGCTCACCGGGACAGGTTCCCACCCTTAACTATGGCTACACCTTC. This encodes CASSPGQVPTLNYGYTF.

The rearrangement uses TRBV6-1 and TRBJ1-5, with D tentatively TRBD1 (6 bases). The CDR3 is 15 amino acids. The germline gives CDR1 MNHNS, CDR2 SASEGT. V dropped 6 bases and J dropped 2 bases, with 14 bases sitting between them. CDR3 protein: CASREGGQGNQPQHF. CDR3 nucleotide sequence: TGTGCCAGCAGAGAGGGGGGGCAGGGCAATCAGCCCCAGCATTTT.

This chain links TRBV11-2 with TRBJ1-6; TRBD1 matches 8 bases. Trimming at V came to 3 bases and at J to 7 bases, leaving 8 bases not matched to a gene. This CDR3 region has 16 residues. Germline CDR1 SGHAT, CDR2 FQNNGV. The DNA for the CDR3 is TGTGCCAGCAGCTTGGCTCGGACAGGGTCGAATTCACCCCTCCACTTT. As protein: CASSLARTGSNSPLHF.

The chain recombines TRBV29-1 with TRBJ1-1, with a tentative D call TRBD1 (5 bases). CDR3 size: 15 residues. The V gene's germline CDR1 is SQVTM and CDR2 ANQGSEA. Trimming left V 7 bases short and J 0 bases short, with 18 bases between. DNA for the CDR3: TGCAGCGCCCGTGGGGGTGGGAACATGAACACTGAAGCTTTCTTT. This gives the protein CSARGGGNMNTEAFF.

This clone occurred a few times. The V gene is TRBV5-1, the J gene TRBJ2-6; D remains ambiguous. The CDR3 is made up of 17 amino acids. Germline assignment: CDR1 SGHRS and CDR2 YFSETQ. The V gene lost 4 bases and the J gene lost 0 bases, with 14 bases spanning the gap. Written as DNA, the CDR3 is TGCGCCAGCAGCCTGGGCCATTCTGGCTCTGGGGCCAACGTCCTGACTTTC. Translation gives CASSLGHSGSGANVLTF.

The count of this clone is one. The genes are TRBV5-5 and TRBJ2-2, with D perhaps matching TRBD1 or TRBD2 (5 bases each). The ends were cut back, 5 bases at V and 0 bases at J, with 11 bases in the middle. The CDR3 has 15 amino acids. In germline, CDR1 is SGHKS, CDR2 YYEKEE (reference sequence). Here the CDR3 DNA reads TGTGCCAGCAGACACGGGACGGCGAACACCGGGGAGCTGTTTTTT. Protein product: CASRHGTANTGELFF.

J is TRBJ1-2 and V is TRBV6-5; 11 bases agree with TRBD1. Germline V gene lookup returns CDR1 MNHEY and CDR2 SVGAGI. The CDR3 length is 16 residues. Trimming removed 2 bases from V and 4 bases from J; junction bases left unmatched: 6. In DNA form, the CDR3 reads TGTGCCAGCAGTTACCTCAGGACAGGGGGCTCCTATGGCTACACCTTC. Encoded protein: CASSYLRTGGSYGYTF.

The chain combines TRBV6-5 with TRBJ2-2, with D possibly matching TRBD1 (7 bases). The length of the CDR3 is 16 residues. Trimming pared 5 bases from V and 7 bases from J, leaving 20 bases between. Germline V gene sequence: CDR1 MNHEY, CDR2 SVGAGI. CDR3 bases: TGTGCCAGCAGTAACTTACGGGGGACAGCCATCGGGGAGCTGTTTTTT. This encodes CASSNLRGTAIGELFF.

The chain has TRBV10-3 and TRBJ2-6; 10 bases agree with TRBD1. Per germline, CDR1 ENHRY and CDR2 SYGVKD. V shed 7 bases, J shed 1 base, and the junction held 10 bases outside the gene matches. The CDR3 spans 18 residues. The DNA for the CDR3 is TGTGCCATCAAGGCCGACAGGGGGCGACTGTCTGGGGCCAACGTCCTGACTTTC. This sequence encodes CAIKADRGRLSGANVLTF.

The CDR3 reads CASGLRDEQFF. The CDR3 DNA reads TGTGCTAGTGGTCTCCGGGACGAGCAGTTCTTC. The V and J genes are TRBV12-5 and TRBJ2-1, with D perhaps being TRBD1 or TRBD2 (5 bases each). The length of the CDR3 is 11 residues. The V end was cut by 5 bases, the J end by 10 bases, with 9 bases between. Looked up from germline, CDR1 is LGHNT and CDR2 is FRNRAP.

V is TRBV10-2 and J is TRBJ1-5; D perhaps matches TRBD1 (5 bases). Germline CDR1 is WSHSY and CDR2 is SAAADI. The CDR3 consists of 16 residues. The germline V and J ends were trimmed by 6 bases and 5 bases, with 20 bases remaining between them. CDR3 protein: CASSTITDGGHQPQHF. CDR3 sequence (DNA): TGCGCCAGCAGCACCATCACGGACGGGGGTCATCAGCCCCAGCATTTT.

The chain is built from TRBV6-4 and TRBJ2-1; TRBD2 agrees at 11 bases. There are 15 residues in the CDR3. The germline gives CDR1 MRHNA, CDR2 SNTAGT. Trimming cost V 0 bases and J 7 bases; bases outside gene matches: 2. CDR3 coding DNA: TGTGCCAGCAGTGACTCTAGCGGGGGGGCAAATGAGCAGTTCTTC. It is translated as CASSDSSGGANEQFF.

The chain has TRBV7-3 and TRBJ2-3, with D tentatively TRBD2 (7 bases). This CDR3 region has 15 residues. Germline V gives CDR1 SGHTA, CDR2 FQGTGA. Trimming pared 5 bases from V and 5 bases from J, leaving 17 bases between. As DNA, the CDR3 is TGTGCCAGCAGCCCAAGTGGCGGGGGCCTAGATACGCAGTATTTT. This codes for CASSPSGGGLDTQYF.

This rearrangement joins TRBV2 to TRBJ1-1; 7 nucleotides align to TRBD1. Unmatched junction bases numbered 7, after V lost 9 bases and J lost 0 bases. This CDR3 is 14 amino acids long. Per germline, CDR1 SNHLY and CDR2 FYNNEI. The CDR3 coding sequence is TGTGCCAGGAGACCGACAGGGATGAACACTGAAGCTTTCTTT. Translated, it gives CARRPTGMNTEAFF.

This chain joins TRBV7-8 and TRBJ2-5; possibly TRBD1 or TRBD2 for D (5 bases each). The CDR3 loop spans 15 amino acids. Trimming pared 1 base from V and 2 bases from J, leaving 11 bases between. Per germline, CDR1 SGHVS and CDR2 FQNEAQ. The DNA for the CDR3 is TGTGCCAGCAGCTTAGTCGGGACCTTACAAGAGACCCAGTACTTC. Translating gives CASSLVGTLQETQYF.

The CDR3 spells CASSHPGLAGGRLHNEQFF. CDR3 nucleotides: TGCGCCAGCAGTCACCCGGGGCTAGCGGGGGGCCGCCTCCACAATGAGCAGTTCTTC. This chain joins TRBV10-1 and TRBJ2-1, with 11 bases identical to TRBD2. The length of the CDR3 is 19 residues. The V and J ends lost 5 bases and 5 bases, in that order; junction bases with no gene match: 17. Germline-derived CDR1 and CDR2 are WNHNN and SYGVQD (reference sequence).

The chain is built from TRBV21-1 and TRBJ2-7; no DNA check was done on the table's D call, TRBD2. TRBV21-1 is a recognized pseudogene. This CDR3 region has 15 residues. The DNA of the CDR3 is TGTGCCAGCAGCAGAAGGCTAGTGGTGGCCTACGAGCAGTACGTC. Translated, it gives CASSRRLVVAYEQYV.